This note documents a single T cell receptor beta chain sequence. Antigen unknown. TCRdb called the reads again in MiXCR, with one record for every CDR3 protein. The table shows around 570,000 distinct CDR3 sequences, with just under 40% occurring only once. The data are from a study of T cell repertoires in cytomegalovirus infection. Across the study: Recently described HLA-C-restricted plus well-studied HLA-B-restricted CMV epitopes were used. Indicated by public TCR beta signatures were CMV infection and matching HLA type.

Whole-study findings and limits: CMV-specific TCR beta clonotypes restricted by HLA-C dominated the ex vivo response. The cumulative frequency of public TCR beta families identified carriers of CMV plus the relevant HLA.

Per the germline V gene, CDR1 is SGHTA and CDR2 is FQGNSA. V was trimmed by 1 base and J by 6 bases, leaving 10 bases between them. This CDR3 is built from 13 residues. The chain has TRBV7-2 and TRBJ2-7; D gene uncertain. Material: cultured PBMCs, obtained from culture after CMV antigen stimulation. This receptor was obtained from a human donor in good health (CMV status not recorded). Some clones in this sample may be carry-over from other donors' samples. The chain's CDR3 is CASSLGGRSEQYF. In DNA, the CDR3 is TGTGCCAGCAGCTTAGGGGGTAGATCCGAGCAGTACTTC.